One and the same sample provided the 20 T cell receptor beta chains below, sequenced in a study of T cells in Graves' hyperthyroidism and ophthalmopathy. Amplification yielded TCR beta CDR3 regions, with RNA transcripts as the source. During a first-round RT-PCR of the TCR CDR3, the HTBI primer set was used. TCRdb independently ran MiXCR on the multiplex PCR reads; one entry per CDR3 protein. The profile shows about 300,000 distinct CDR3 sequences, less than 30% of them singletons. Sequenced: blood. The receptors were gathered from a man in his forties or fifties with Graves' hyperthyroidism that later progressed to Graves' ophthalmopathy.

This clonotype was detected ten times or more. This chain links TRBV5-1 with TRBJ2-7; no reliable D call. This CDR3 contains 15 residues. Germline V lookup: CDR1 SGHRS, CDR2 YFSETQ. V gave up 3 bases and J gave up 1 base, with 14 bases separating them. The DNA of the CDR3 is TGCGCCAGCAGCTCCCGGGTAGGACCTTCCTACGAGCAGTACTTC. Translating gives CASSSRVGPSYEQYF. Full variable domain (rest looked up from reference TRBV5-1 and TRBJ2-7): KAGVTQTPRYLIKTRGQQVTLSCSPISGHRSVSWYQQTPGQGLQFLFEYFSETQRNKGNFPGRFSGRQFSNSRSEMNVSTLELGDSALYLCASSSRVGPSYEQYFGPGTRLTVT.

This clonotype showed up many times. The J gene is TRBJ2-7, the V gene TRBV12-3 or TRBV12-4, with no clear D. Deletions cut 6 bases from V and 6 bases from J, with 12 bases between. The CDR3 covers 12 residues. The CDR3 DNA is TGTGCCAGCAGGCCATTGGGTGGCGAGCAGTACTTC. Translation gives CASRPLGGEQYF.

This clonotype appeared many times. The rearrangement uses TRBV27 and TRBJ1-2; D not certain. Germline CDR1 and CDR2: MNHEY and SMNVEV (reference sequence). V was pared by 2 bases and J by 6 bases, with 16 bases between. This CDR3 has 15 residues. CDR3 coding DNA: TGTGCCAGCAGTTTAGGCCGTCGGGGAGGCGATGGCTACACCTTC. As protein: CASSLGRRGGDGYTF.

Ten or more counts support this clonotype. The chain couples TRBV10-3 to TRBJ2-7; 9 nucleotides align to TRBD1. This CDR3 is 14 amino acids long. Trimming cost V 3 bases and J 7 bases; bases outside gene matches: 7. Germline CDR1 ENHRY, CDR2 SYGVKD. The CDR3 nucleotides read TGTGCCATCAGTGATAGACAGGGGGAGGGGGAGCAGTACTTC. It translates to CAISDRQGEGEQYF.

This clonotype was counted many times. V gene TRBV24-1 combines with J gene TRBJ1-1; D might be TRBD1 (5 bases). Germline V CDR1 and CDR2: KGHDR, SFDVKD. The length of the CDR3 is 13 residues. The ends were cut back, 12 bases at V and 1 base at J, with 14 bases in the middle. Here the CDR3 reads CAARGRGNTEAFF. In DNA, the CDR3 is TGTGCCGCTAGGGGACGGGGGAACACTGAAGCTTTCTTT.

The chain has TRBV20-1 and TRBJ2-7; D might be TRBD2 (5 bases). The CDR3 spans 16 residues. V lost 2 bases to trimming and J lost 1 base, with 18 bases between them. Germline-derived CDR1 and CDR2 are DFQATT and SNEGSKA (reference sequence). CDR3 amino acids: CSARMVPDSKSYEQYF. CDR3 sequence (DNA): TGCAGTGCTAGAATGGTCCCGGACTCGAAATCCTACGAGCAGTACTTC.

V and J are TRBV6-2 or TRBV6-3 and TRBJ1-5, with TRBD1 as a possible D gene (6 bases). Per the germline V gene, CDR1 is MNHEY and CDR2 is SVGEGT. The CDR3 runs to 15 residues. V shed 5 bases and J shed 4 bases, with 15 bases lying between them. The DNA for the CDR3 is TGTGCCAGCAGTCGAGACAGGCGTACAAATCAGCCCCAGCATTTT. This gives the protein CASSRDRRTNQPQHF.

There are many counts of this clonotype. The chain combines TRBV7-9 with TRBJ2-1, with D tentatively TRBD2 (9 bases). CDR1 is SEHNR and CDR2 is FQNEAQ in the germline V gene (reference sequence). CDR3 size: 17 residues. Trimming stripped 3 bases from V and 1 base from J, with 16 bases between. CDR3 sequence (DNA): TGTGCCAGCAGCTTCAGGGGGCGGGAGGGATCCTACAATGAGCAGTTCTTC. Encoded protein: CASSFRGREGSYNEQFF.

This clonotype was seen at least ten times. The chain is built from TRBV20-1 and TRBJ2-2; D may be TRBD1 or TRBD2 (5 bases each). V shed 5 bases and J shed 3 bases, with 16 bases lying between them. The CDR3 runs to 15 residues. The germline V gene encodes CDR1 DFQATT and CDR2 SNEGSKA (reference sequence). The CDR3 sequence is CSAPLGAKYTGELFF. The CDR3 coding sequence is TGCAGTGCTCCTCTCGGGGCCAAGTACACCGGGGAGCTGTTTTTT.

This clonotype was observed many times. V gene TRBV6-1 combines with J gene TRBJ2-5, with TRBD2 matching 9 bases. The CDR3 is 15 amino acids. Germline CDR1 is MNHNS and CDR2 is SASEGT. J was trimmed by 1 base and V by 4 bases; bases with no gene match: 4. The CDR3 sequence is CASSAGLATQETQYF. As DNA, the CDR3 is TGTGCCAGCAGTGCTGGACTAGCGACCCAAGAGACCCAGTACTTC.

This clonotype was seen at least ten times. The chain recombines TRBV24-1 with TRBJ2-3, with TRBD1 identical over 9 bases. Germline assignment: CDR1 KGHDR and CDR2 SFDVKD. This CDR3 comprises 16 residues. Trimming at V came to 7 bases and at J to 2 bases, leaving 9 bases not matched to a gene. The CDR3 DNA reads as TGTGCCACCAGCCCGAACAGGGGGCTTACCACAGATACGCAGTATTTT. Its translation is CATSPNRGLTTDTQYF.

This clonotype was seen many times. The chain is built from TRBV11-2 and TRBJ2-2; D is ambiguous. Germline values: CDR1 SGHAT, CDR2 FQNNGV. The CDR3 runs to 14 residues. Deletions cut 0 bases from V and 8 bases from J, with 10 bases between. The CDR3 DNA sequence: TGTGCCAGCAGCTTAGATCGTCAGGCGGGGGAGCTGTTTTTT. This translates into CASSLDRQAGELFF.

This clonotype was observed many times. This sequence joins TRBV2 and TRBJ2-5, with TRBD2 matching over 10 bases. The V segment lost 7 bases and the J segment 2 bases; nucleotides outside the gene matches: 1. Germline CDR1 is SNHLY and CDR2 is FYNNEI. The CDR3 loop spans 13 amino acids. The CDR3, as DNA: TGTGCCAGCACGGGACTAGCGCAAGAGACCCAGTACTTC. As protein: CASTGLAQETQYF.

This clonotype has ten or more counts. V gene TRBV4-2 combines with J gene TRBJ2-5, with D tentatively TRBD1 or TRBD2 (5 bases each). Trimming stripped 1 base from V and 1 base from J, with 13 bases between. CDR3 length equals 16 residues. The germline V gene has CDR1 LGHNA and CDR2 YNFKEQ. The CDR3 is CASSQGVGTTQETQYF. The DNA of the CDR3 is TGTGCCAGCAGCCAAGGGGTCGGGACCACCCAAGAGACCCAGTACTTC.

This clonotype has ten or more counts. DNA of the CDR3: TGTGCCAGCAGTGAAGACAGGGGAAGATCACCCCTCCACTTT. This gives the protein CASSEDRGRSPLHF. This sequence joins TRBV6-1 and TRBJ1-6; 7 bases fit TRBD1. Germline V gene sequence: CDR1 MNHNS, CDR2 SASEGT. The CDR3 consists of 14 residues. V trimming: 1 base; J trimming: 10 bases; junction bases outside the gene matches: 4.

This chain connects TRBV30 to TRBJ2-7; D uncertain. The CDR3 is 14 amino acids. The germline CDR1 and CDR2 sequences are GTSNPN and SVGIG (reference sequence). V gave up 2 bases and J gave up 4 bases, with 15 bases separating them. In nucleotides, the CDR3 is TGTGCCTGGAGTATATCAGGAACCGGATACGAGCAGTACTTC. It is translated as CAWSISGTGYEQYF.

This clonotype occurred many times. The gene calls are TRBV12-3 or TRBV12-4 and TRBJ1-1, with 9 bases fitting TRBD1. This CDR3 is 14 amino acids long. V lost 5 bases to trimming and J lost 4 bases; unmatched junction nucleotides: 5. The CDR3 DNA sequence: TGTGCCAGCAGTAAGGGACAGGGCGGCACTGAAGCTTTCTTT. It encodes CASSKGQGGTEAFF.

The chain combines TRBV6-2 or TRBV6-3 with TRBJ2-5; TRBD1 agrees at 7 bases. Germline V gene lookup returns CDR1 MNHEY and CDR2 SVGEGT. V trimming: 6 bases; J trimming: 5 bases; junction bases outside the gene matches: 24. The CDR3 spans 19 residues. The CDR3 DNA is TGTGCCAGCAGCACCTTAACCGGGACAGCGGCATTTTTTATGGAGACCCAGTACTTC. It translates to CASSTLTGTAAFFMETQYF.

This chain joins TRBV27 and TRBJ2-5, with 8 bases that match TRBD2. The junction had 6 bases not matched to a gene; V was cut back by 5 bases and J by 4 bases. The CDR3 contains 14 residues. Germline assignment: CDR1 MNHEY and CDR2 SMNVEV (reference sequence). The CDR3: CASSDGGAGETQYF. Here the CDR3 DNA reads TGTGCCAGCAGTGACGGGGGGGCCGGAGAGACCCAGTACTTC.

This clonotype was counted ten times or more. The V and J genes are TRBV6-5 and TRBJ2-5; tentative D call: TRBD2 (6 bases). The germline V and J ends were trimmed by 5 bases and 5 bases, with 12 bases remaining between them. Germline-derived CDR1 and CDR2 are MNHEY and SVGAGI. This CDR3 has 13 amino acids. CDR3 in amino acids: CASSNRGGETQYF. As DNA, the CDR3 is TGTGCCAGCAGTAACCGTGGGGGGGAGACCCAGTACTTC.